This T cell receptor (beta chain) stems from a study of T cell responses to AZD1222 COVID-19 vaccine (dated by TCRdb to about 2021). Regarding the study in general: AZD1222 recipients given second doses at about 4 weeks or at about 12 weeks were pooled, since spike-specific TCR depth and breadth were not found to differ between the two schedules. Enrollment into the trials was organized by age into subgroups of 18-55, 56-69 and 70-plus years, and those subgroups contained about 150, 27 and 61 TCR-sequenced participants, respectively. A total of 230 to 250 trial participants underwent TCR sequencing, of whom about 200 had received two doses of AZD1222 and about 25 had received two doses of the MenACWY control vaccine.

Broader findings and caveats from the paper: Conclusions about previously exposed vaccinees were limited because only five to seven AZD1222 recipients were SARS-CoV-2 seropositive at baseline. Participants were mostly white British, with more females than males. The authors suggested clonal diversity may have been underestimated. Reportedly, almost half of the unique spike-specific TCRs recognized epitopes lying outside the regions that are mutated in the B.1.351 and B.1.1.7 variants. Spike-specific TCR breadth and depth rose significantly after two AZD1222 doses compared with day 0 and with MenACWY recipients. Because no samples from the day 14 peak response were available, repertoires could be characterized only after the peak T cell response. The 56-69-year group was small, and its depth increase did not reach significance, likely because of low power. The vaccine-associated CD4 TCRs covered the entire spike protein, and the dominant responses fell in regions 160-218 and 743-854.

As regards this clone: Its cognate antigen has yet to be identified. Per-base qualities were not stored, and no clone one base away is much larger.

The time point label here, explained by the study, means: baseline before first vaccination. The vaccinee samples were drawn from two UK trials, COV001 and COV002, one of which was a single-blind randomized controlled phase 2/3 trial testing AZD1222 (ChAdOx1 nCoV-19) in healthy adults. For TCRbeta chain sequencing, PBMC samples from trial participants were taken at day 0 and at day 28 after the second dose. The CDR3 regions of human TCRbeta chains were analyzed by immunosequencing. The study's processing was this. TCRs in the repertoires were matched against a reference library of SARS-CoV-2-specific TCRs that had been generated with the MIRA antigen-specificity platform. Breadth was defined as the fraction of unique TCRs that were SARS-CoV-2-associated, and depth was defined as the fraction of total T cells that were SARS-CoV-2-associated. Using the MIRA data, every spike-specific TCR was mapped to the spike region that the TCR reacted to and assigned to either a CD4 or a CD8 class. Log10-transformed breadth and depth values were compared by one-way ANOVA with Sidak's multiple comparisons tests. TCRdb mirrors the immuneACCESS table, restricted to in-frame sequences. Some clones are absent from its copies; in checked studies, under half trace to an unresolved V gene, and the reason for the others is unknown. The V and J calls and clone size come from that table; D and trimming were worked out from the DNA. The sample has about 140,000 clones on record, 88% of them singletons. Of the sample, about 3% falls within the top ten clones.

The germline V gene gives CDR1 as ENHRY and CDR2 as SYGVKD. Trimming removed 11 bases from V and 11 bases from J, leaving 21 bases between the germline ends. The CDR3 goes from the cysteine to the phenylalanine over 12 residues. Kept here is only the CDR3 DNA, which spans 36 bases and is read in frame from base 1. The sequence was collected from an adult in good health. The input for sequencing was peripheral blood, taken on day 0 of AZD1222 vaccination. The rearrangement combines TRBV10-3 with TRBJ1-1; no D gene can be assigned with confidence. CDR3 reads: CALGRVPTEAFF. The sequence in DNA is TGTGCCCTAGGGCGGGTCCCGACCGAGGCTTTCTTT.